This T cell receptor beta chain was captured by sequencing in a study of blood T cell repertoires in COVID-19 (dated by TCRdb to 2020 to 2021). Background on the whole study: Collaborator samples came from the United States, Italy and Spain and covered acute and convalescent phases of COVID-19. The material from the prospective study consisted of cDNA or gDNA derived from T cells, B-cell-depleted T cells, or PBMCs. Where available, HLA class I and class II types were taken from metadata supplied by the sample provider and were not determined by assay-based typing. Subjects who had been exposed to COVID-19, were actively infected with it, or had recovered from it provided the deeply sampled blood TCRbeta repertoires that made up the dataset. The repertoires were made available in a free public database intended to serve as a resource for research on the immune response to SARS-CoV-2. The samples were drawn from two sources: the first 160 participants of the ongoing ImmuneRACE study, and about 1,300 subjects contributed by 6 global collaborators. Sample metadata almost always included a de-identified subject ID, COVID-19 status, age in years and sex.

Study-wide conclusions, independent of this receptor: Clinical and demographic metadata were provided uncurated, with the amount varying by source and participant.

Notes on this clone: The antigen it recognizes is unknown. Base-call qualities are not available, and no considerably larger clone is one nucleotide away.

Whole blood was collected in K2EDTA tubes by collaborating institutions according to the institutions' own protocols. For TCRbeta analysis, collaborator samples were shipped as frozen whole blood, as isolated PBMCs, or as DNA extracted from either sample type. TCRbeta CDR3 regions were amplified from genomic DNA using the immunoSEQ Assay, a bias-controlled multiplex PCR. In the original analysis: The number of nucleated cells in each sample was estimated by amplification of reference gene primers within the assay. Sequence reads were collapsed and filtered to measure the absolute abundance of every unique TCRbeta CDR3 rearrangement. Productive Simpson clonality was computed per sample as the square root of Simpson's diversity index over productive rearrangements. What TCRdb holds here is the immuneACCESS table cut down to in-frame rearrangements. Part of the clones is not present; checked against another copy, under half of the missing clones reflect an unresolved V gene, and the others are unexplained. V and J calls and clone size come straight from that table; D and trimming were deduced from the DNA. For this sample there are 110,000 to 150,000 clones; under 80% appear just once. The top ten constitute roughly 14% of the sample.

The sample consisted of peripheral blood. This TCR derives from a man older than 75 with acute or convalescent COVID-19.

The DNA sequence is given as TGTGCCAGCAGGACTAGCGGGGGAAAAAATGAGCAGTTCTTC. This sequence encodes CASRTSGGKNEQFF. The chain joins TRBV5-4 to TRBJ2-1, and TRBD2 aligns with 12 junction nucleotides. V ends up 5 bases short and J 7 bases short, with an unmatched junction base count of 4. As encoded in the germline V gene (reference sequence), CDR1 is SGHNT while CDR2 is YYREEE. Its CDR3 holds 14 amino acids, cysteine through phenylalanine. CDR3 DNA only is kept here, 42 bases in frame from base 1.